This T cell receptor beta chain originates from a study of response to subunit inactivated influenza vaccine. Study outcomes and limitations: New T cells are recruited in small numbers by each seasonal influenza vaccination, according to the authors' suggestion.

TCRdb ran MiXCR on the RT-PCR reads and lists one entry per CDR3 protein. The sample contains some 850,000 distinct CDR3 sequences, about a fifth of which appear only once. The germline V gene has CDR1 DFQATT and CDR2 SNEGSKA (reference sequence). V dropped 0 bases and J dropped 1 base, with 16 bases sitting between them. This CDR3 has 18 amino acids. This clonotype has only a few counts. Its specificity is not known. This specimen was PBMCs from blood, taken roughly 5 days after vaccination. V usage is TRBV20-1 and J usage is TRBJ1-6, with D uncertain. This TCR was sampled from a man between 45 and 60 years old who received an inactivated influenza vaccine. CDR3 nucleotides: TGCAGTGCTAGAGATTGGGAGGAAAATCCTTCCTATAATTCACCCCTCCACTTT. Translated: CSARDWEENPSYNSPLHF.